A selection of T cell receptor beta chains follows, all from one sample in a study of blood T cell repertoires in COVID-19. Only in-frame clones appear in the TCRdb table, and some are missing; sequencing was by immunoSEQ multiplex PCR. The table lists almost 65,000 clones, 88% of them singletons, with roughly 9.1% in the top ten. Sequenced: PBMCs or T cells enriched from blood (not recorded which). The receptors shown here come from a middle-aged woman who had recovered from COVID-19. The CDR3 runs from the conserved cysteine through the conserved F or W. D genes are given only for firm matches. Clone sizes are given selectively: once, few, many, or a class where the clone is expanded.

TRBJ1-6 TRBV9 NA TRBD1 TGTGCCAGCAGCGGAAGACAGGGAGATTCACCCCTCCACTTT CASSGRQGDSPLHF
TRBJ1-6 TRBV6-5 NA NA TGTGCCAGCACCCGGACAGACTCAGGAAATTCACCCCTCCACTTT CASTRTDSGNSPLHF
TRBJ2-3 TRBV5-1 NA NA TGCGCCAGCAGCTTGGTGGTTAGCGGTTTCACAGATACGCAGTATTTT CASSLVVSGFTDTQYF
TRBJ2-2 TRBV3-1/TRBV3-2 NA TRBD2 TGTGCCAGCAGCCAAGGTCTGGGGAGGGACACCGGGGAGCTGTTTTTT CASSQGLGRDTGELFF
TRBJ1-4 TRBV7-8 NA TRBD1 TGTGCCAGCAGCTCCTCCGGGACAGGGTATCTGTTCGAAAAACTGTTTTTT CASSSSGTGYLFEKLFF
TRBJ2-2 TRBV6-1 NA NA TGTGCCAGCAGTGACCTAGGTATCGGGGAGCTGTTTTTT CASSDLGIGELFF
TRBJ1-1 TRBV5-4 NA NA TGTGCCAGCAGCTTCGGGGGTTCCGGTGAAGCTTTCTTT CASSFGGSGEAFF
TRBJ1-5 TRBV7-6 once NA TGTGCCAGCAGCTTGGAAACCGGGAGGCCCCAGCATTTT CASSLETGRPQHF
TRBJ1-2 TRBV5-1 NA TRBD1 TGCGCCAGCAGCATAGCCCCTCGACAGGGGGGTCAACTATTTCATGGCTACACCTTC CASSIAPRQGGQLFHGYTF
TRBJ2-2 TRBV19 NA NA TGTGCCAGTAGCCAGGCCTTGCGCGCGACCGGGGAGCTGTTTTTT CASSQALRATGELFF
TRBJ1-3 TRBV28 NA NA TGTGCCAGCAGTTTAGGTCGGGGTTCCGGAAACACCATATATTTT CASSLGRGSGNTIYF
TRBJ2-7 TRBV15 NA TRBD1 TGTGCCACCAGCAGGTCGGGACAGACCTACGAGCAGTACTTC CATSRSGQTYEQYF
TRBJ1-5 TRBV7-7 NA NA TGTGCCAGCAACAGATCAAATGGGGGGTTATTACGAGAAGGCAATCAGCCCCAGCATTTT CASNRSNGGLLREGNQPQHF
TRBJ1-4 TRBV6-6 NA NA TGTGCCAGCATTCAGTCCGGAGGTCTAGATAATGAAAAACTGTTTTTT CASIQSGGLDNEKLFF
TRBJ1-3 TRBV6-1 NA NA TGTGCCAGCAGTGAAGGGGAGGGGTCTGGAAACACCATATATTTT CASSEGEGSGNTIYF
TRBJ2-3 TRBV18 NA TRBD2 TGTGCCAGCTCAGCGGGACTAGCGAGGTCAGATACGCAGTATTTT CASSAGLARSDTQYF
TRBJ2-5 TRBV19 NA TRBD1 TGTGCCAGTAGTAGCCGGACAGGGGGAAAGGAGACCCAGTACTTC CASSSRTGGKETQYF
TRBJ2-1 TRBV5-1 NA NA TGCGCCAGCGGTCAGGGGAACCGCGATGAGCAGTTCTTC CASGQGNRDEQFF
TRBJ1-1 TRBV6-5 NA TRBD1 TGTGCCAGCAGTTATAGAGGACAGGGAGCCACTGAAGCTTTCTTT CASSYRGQGATEAFF
TRBJ2-5 TRBV11-1 NA TRBD1 TGTGCCAGCAGCTCCCTTACAGGGGATCAAGAGACCCAGTACTTC CASSSLTGDQETQYF
TRBJ1-1 TRBV29-1 NA TRBD1 TGCAGCCTGACGAGGGGGCAGGGCACTGAAGCTTTCTTT CSLTRGQGTEAFF
TRBJ1-6 TRBV5-1 NA NA TGCGCCAGCAGCTTGGAGCAGGGGTATTCACCCCTCCACTTT CASSLEQGYSPLHF
TRBJ1-3 TRBV27 NA NA TGTGCCAGCAGGGACGGGGGTTACTCTGGAAACACCATATATTTT CASRDGGYSGNTIYF
TRBJ2-6 TRBV7-2 once NA TGTGCCAGCAGCTACTACACCTCTGGGGCCAACGTCCTGACTTTC CASSYYTSGANVLTF
TRBJ1-2 TRBV7-9 NA NA TGTGCCAGCAGCTTAGACGGGGGGTACTATGGCTACACCTTC CASSLDGGYYGYTF
TRBJ1-2 TRBV12-3/TRBV12-4 NA TRBD1 TGTGCCAGCAGTTCCAGGGGGCGCGGTGGCTACACCTTC CASSSRGRGGYTF
TRBJ1-3 TRBV5-5 once TRBD1 TGTGCCAGCAGCTCCACAGGGGCCAGGACTGGAAACACCATATATTTT CASSSTGARTGNTIYF
TRBJ2-7 TRBV11-2 NA TRBD2 TGTGCCAGCAGCATCCCAGGGAAGCGGGGGCCCGGGGCGTACTTC CASSIPGKRGPGAYF
TRBJ2-2 TRBV7-9 NA TRBD1 TGTGCCAGCAGCTTTCAGGGGGTTTACACCGGGGAGCTGTTTTTT CASSFQGVYTGELFF
TRBJ2-5 TRBV6-5 NA NA TGTGCCAGCAGAGAGACCCACAGCTACCAAGAGACCCAGTACTTC CASRETHSYQETQYF
TRBJ1-5 TRBV15 NA NA TGTGCCACCAGCAGTGACTGGAAGAGGACGGACTTTCGGAATCAGCCCCAGCATTTT CATSSDWKRTDFRNQPQHF
TRBJ1-2 TRBV9 NA TRBD1 TGTGCCAGCAGCCCGGGGACAGGGGGGAGCTATGGCTACACCTTC CASSPGTGGSYGYTF
TRBJ2-2 TRBV19 NA NA TGTGCCAGTAAATACTCTCAGGGTCGCACCGGGGAGCTGTTTTTT CASKYSQGRTGELFF
TRBJ2-3 TRBV5-4 NA TRBD1 TGTGCCAGCGGATCCGGGACAGGGGGTGATACGCAGTATTTT CASGSGTGGDTQYF
TRBJ2-1 TRBV11-1 NA TRBD2 TGTGCCAGCAGCCCGGGCGGGGGGTCCTACAATGAGCAGTTCTTC CASSPGGGSYNEQFF
TRBJ2-2 TRBV5-8 NA TRBD2 TGTGCCAGCAGCCCGGGACTATTCAACACCGGGGAGCTGTTTTTT CASSPGLFNTGELFF
TRBJ2-5 TRBV7-9 NA NA TGTGCCAGCAGCGCGGGACAGATAATTGAGACCCAGTACTTC CASSAGQIIETQYF
TRBJ1-1 TRBV10-3 NA NA TGTGCCATCCGGGAGTCGGCCACTGAAGCTTTCTTT CAIRESATEAFF
TRBJ2-3 TRBV19 once TRBD1 TGTGCCAGTAGGGACCCGGACAGGGGGGGCACAGATACGCAGTATTTT CASRDPDRGGTDTQYF
TRBJ2-7 TRBV3-1/TRBV3-2 NA NA TGTGCCAGCAGCCCAAACGTGGCAGTGGCGGGGACTTACGAGCAGTACTTC CASSPNVAVAGTYEQYF
TRBJ1-1 TRBV5-1 once TRBD1 TGCGCCAGCAGCTTGGGCCGAGGACAGGGGGACACTGAAGCTTTCTTT CASSLGRGQGDTEAFF